Presented here are 18 T cell receptor beta chains from one specimen sequenced in a study of shared clonotypes between healthy human individuals. Naive-designated CD8 cells lacked CD45RO, were positively enriched for CCR7, and omitted terminally differentiated effector memory CD45RA+ cells. Method: immunoSEQ multiplex PCR; TCRdb's copy keeps in-frame clones and lacks some. The sample consists of approximately 600,000 clones, about 95% of them appearing once. Sequencing was carried out using naive CD8+ T cells sorted from blood. The origin of the receptors is a young woman in good health.

The chain employs TRBV6-6 and TRBJ2-3; 7 positions agree with TRBD1. CDR3 length equals 16 residues. Germline CDR1 and CDR2: MNHNY and SVGAGI (reference sequence). The V and J ends lost 6 bases and 6 bases, in that order; junction bases with no gene match: 15. In DNA, the CDR3 is TGTGCCAGCAGCCAATTCCCCGAGGGGGCGAAGGATACGCAGTATTTT. It specifies CASSQFPEGAKDTQYF.

This clone was counted a single time. Other DNA sequences from this sample encode an identical CDR3 as well. DNA for the CDR3: TGTGCCAGCAGCTTAGATCGAGACTACGAGCAGTACTTC. Its protein product is CASSLDRDYEQYF. The chain links TRBV11-2 to TRBJ2-7; D ambiguous. Germline V gene data show CDR1 as SGHAT and CDR2 as FQNNGV. V lost 0 bases, J lost 3 bases, and 6 bases lay in between. The CDR3 totals 13 residues. Using reference TRBV11-2 and TRBJ2-7 for the parts outside the CDR3, the full variable domain is EAGVAQSPRYKIIEKRQSVAFWCNPISGHATLYWYQQILGQGPKLLIQFQNNGVVDDSQLPKDRFSAERLKGVDSTLKIQPAKLEDSAVYLCASSLDRDYEQYFGPGTRLTVT.

The CDR3 here is CASSFLEQTKETQYF. The DNA of the CDR3 is TGTGCCAGCAGCTTCCTAGAACAGACAAAAGAGACCCAGTACTTC. The chain has TRBV7-8 and TRBJ2-5; D unclear. Trimming removed 3 bases at V and 3 bases at J, with 14 bases between. Germline V gene data show CDR1 as SGHVS and CDR2 as FQNEAQ. The CDR3 has 15 residues.

The chain employs TRBV28 and TRBJ2-5; weak D call: TRBD2 (5 bases). V was shortened by 1 base and J by 3 bases, with 6 bases between the two germline ends. Germline V gene sequence: CDR1 MDHEN, CDR2 SYDVKM. The CDR3 runs to 13 residues. CDR3 nucleotide sequence: TGTGCCAGCAGTTTATTCGGGGAAGAGACCCAGTACTTC. It translates to CASSLFGEETQYF. Together with reference TRBV28 and TRBJ2-5, the CDR3 gives the full variable domain: DVKVTQSSRYLVKRTGEKVFLECVQDMDHENMFWYRQDPGLGLRLIYFSYDVKMKEKGDIPEGYSVSREKKERFSLILESASTNQTSMYLCASSLFGEETQYFGPGTRLLVL.

The chain joins TRBV7-9 to TRBJ1-1; 9 bases agree with TRBD1. Germline V gives CDR1 SEHNR, CDR2 FQNEAQ (reference sequence). CDR3 length equals 16 residues. After removal of 5 bases from V and 2 bases from J, the junction contained 9 bases not matched to a gene. As DNA, the CDR3 is TGTGCCAGCAGCCCGTCCCGGGGACAGGGTAACACTGAAGCTTTCTTT. This translates into CASSPSRGQGNTEAFF.

This chain uses TRBV28 with TRBJ1-2; maybe TRBD1 (6 bases). Trimming left V 3 bases short and J 7 bases short, with 18 bases between. Looked up from germline, CDR1 is MDHEN and CDR2 is SYDVKM. This CDR3 is built from 15 residues. The CDR3 bases are TGTGCCAGCAGTTTTGTCAGGGGAAGGCGAAGTGGCTACACCTTC. As protein: CASSFVRGRRSGYTF.

The sample holds a few counts of this clone. The V call is TRBV7-6, the J call TRBJ2-7; D gene unclear. The CDR3 runs to 12 residues. V shed 1 base and J shed 6 bases, with 7 bases lying between them. Per germline, CDR1 SGHVS and CDR2 FNYEAQ. CDR3 protein: CASSLGGTEQYF. Written as DNA, the CDR3 is TGTGCCAGCAGCTTAGGAGGAACCGAGCAGTACTTC.

This chain connects TRBV7-2 to TRBJ2-3; 14 bases are shared with TRBD2. This CDR3 has 16 residues. Germline V gene lookup returns CDR1 SGHTA and CDR2 FQGNSA. Trimming at V came to 5 bases and at J to 5 bases, leaving 6 bases not matched to a gene. CDR3: CASSLGLAGGGDTQYF. CDR3 nucleotide sequence: TGTGCCAGCAGCCTAGGACTAGCGGGAGGTGGAGATACGCAGTATTTT. Complete variable domain (other parts from reference TRBV7-2 and TRBJ2-3): GAGVSQSPSNKVTEKGKDVELRCDPISGHTALYWYRQSLGQGLEFLIYFQGNSAPDKSGLPSDRFSAERTGGSVSTLTIQRTQQEDSAVYLCASSLGLAGGGDTQYFGPGTRLTVL.

With respect to this clone: The same CDR3 can be traced to other DNA sequences in this sample. The rearrangement uses TRBV5-1 and TRBJ2-5, with unresolved D. The last part of the DNA fits TRBJ2-7 better; the J call may be wrong. This CDR3 has 12 residues. Per germline, CDR1 SGHRS and CDR2 YFSETQ. DNA of the CDR3: TGCGCCAGCAGCTTGGTGGGCTACGAGCAGTACTTC. This encodes CASSLVGYEQYF.

The chain joins TRBV5-4 to TRBJ2-7, with TRBD1 matching over 9 bases. Unmatched junction bases numbered 6, after V lost 1 base and J lost 4 bases. CDR1 is SGHNT and CDR2 is YYREEE in the germline V gene (reference sequence). The CDR3 contains 15 residues. The CDR3 here is CASSLKGQGRYEQYF. The CDR3 DNA reads TGTGCCAGCAGCTTGAAGGGACAGGGTAGGTACGAGCAGTACTTC.

V gene TRBV9 combines with J gene TRBJ1-1, with a possible D match to TRBD1 (5 bases). Germline CDR1 is SGDLS and CDR2 is YYNGEE. Trimming removed 0 bases from V and 0 bases from J, with 9 bases in between. This CDR3 region has 15 residues. CDR3 in DNA: TGTGCCAGCAGCGTAGGGAGACAGATGAACACTGAAGCTTTCTTT. It encodes CASSVGRQMNTEAFF.

The J gene is TRBJ1-6, the V gene TRBV11-2, with D unresolved. The CDR3 sequence is 12 residues long. In germline, CDR1 is SGHAT, CDR2 FQNNGV. Trimming shortened V by 3 bases and J by 8 bases, and 5 bases separated the two germline ends. CDR3 sequence reads: CASSFSDSPLHF. DNA for the CDR3: TGTGCCAGCAGCTTTTCTGATTCACCCCTCCACTTT.

CDR3 sequence: CASSLEGETQYF. CDR3 DNA: TGTGCCAGCAGCTTGGAGGGCGAGACCCAGTACTTC. The chain has TRBV5-6 and TRBJ2-5; D unclear. Germline V gene data show CDR1 as SGHDT and CDR2 as YYEEEE. The CDR3 has 12 residues. Trimming cost V 0 bases and J 5 bases, with 5 bases left between them.

A note on this clone: The limits of the CDR3 on the DNA are not certain, so only TCRdb's listed CDR3 is given. CDR3: CASSLFGAGELFF. J is TRBJ2-2 and V is TRBV7-3. Termini included, the CDR3 measures 13 amino acids. Germline V gives CDR1 SGHTA, CDR2 FQGTGA.

The V call is TRBV27, the J call TRBJ2-7, with 7 bases matching TRBD1. Germline-derived CDR1 and CDR2 are MNHEY and SMNVEV (reference sequence). The CDR3 consists of 15 residues. Trimming removed 4 bases from V and 2 bases from J; junction bases left unmatched: 8. The CDR3 DNA reads TGTGCCAGCAGTTCCTTCGGGACAGCACCCTACGAGCAGTACTTC. It encodes CASSSFGTAPYEQYF.

The chain uses TRBV19 and TRBJ2-2; D is ambiguous. V lost 7 bases to trimming and J lost 6 bases, with 3 bases between them. The length of the CDR3 is 10 residues. Germline CDR1 and CDR2: LNHDA and SQIVND (reference sequence). CDR3 in amino acids: CASKAGELFF. Written as DNA, the CDR3 is TGTGCCAGTAAGGCCGGGGAGCTGTTTTTT.

This chain joins TRBV27 and TRBJ2-1; 10 nucleotides agree with TRBD2. Per germline, CDR1 MNHEY and CDR2 SMNVEV (reference sequence). The CDR3 runs 16 residues. The junction had 12 bases not matched to a gene; V was cut back by 8 bases and J by 5 bases. CDR3 DNA sequence: TGTGCCAGCGGAAGAGCCGGGACTAGCGTTGACAATGAGCAGTTCTTC. This translates into CASGRAGTSVDNEQFF.

V and J are TRBV5-1 and TRBJ2-3; D tentatively reads TRBD1 or TRBD2 (5 bases each). The germline V gene encodes CDR1 SGHRS and CDR2 YFSETQ. Trimming took off 4 bases at V and 1 base at J, with 13 bases between the two ends. This CDR3 has 15 residues. The CDR3 nucleotides read TGCGCCAGCAGCGAGGGACGGCGGGGCACAGATACGCAGTATTTT. This encodes CASSEGRRGTDTQYF.